This T cell receptor (beta chain) came from a study of OX40 agonist ivuxolimab in advanced cancers. Sequencing was performed with immunoSEQ multiplex PCR; in TCRdb, only in-frame clones are kept and a portion is missing. The data contain about 64,000 clones, about four fifths of them seen just once; the ten biggest clones take up 1.2%. V trimming: 3 bases; J trimming: 7 bases; junction bases outside the gene matches: 12. The length of the CDR3 is 16 residues. The germline V gene has CDR1 MNHEY and CDR2 SVGAGI. The sequence derives from an adult with an advanced solid tumor such as melanoma, head and neck, liver or kidney cancer. The source was CD4+ or CD8+ T cells sorted from blood, collected in a trial of the OX40 agonist ivuxolimab. V and J are TRBV6-5 and TRBJ1-2; 9 nucleotides align to TRBD1. The CDR3 protein is CASSYTTGTGSSGYTF. The CDR3 nucleotides are TGTGCCAGCAGTTATACGACCGGGACAGGGAGCTCTGGCTACACCTTC.